This record concerns one T cell receptor beta chain sequence. Which antigen it targets is not known. Within one base of it there is no much larger clone, and no base qualities were kept. The sample has other DNA sequences that encode this CDR3 too. Patients with autoimmune disease history or receiving systemic immunosuppression were excluded from the trial. In every dose cohort, peripheral blood was drawn for TCR sequencing at baseline, cycle 4 day 1, and cycle 7 day 1. The samples were taken from a phase I, first-in-human, multicenter, open-label dose-escalation trial of ivuxolimab. Adults with locally advanced or metastatic melanoma, renal cell carcinoma, hepatocellular carcinoma or head and neck squamous cell carcinoma were enrolled in the trial. CD4+ and CD8+ T cells were sorted separately from peripheral blood before TCR sequencing. The CDR3 starts with the cysteine, ends with the phenylalanine, and has 14 residues. The CDR3 DNA has 42 bases and is translated from base 1. Clipping removes 5 bases from V and 0 bases from J, with 1 as the unmatched junction base count. From a lookup of the germline V gene, CDR1 and CDR2 are MRHNA and SNTAGT.

This specimen belongs to a study of OX40 agonist ivuxolimab in advanced cancers. Some background on the complete study: Ivuxolimab was an agonistic, fully human IgG2 monoclonal antibody directed against OX40 (CD134), a costimulatory receptor. Intravenous ivuxolimab was administered to patients every 2 weeks at six dose levels: 0.01, 0.1, 0.3, 1.5, 3 and 10 mg/kg. Patients were allowed to have had prior anti-PD-1, anti-PD-L1 or anti-CTLA-4 therapy, and approximately 37% of the dose-escalation patients had been treated with checkpoint inhibitors. The paper reports the monotherapy dose-escalation portion (N of about 50 patients) of the phase I ivuxolimab trial. A male proportion of about 79% and a mean age of approximately 60 years, ranging from about 20 to 80, were recorded for the dose-escalation cohort. Among the approximately 50 dose-escalation patients, about 19 had hepatocellular carcinoma, roughly 15 melanoma, 9 renal cell carcinoma and 9 head and neck cancer. The purpose of peripheral TCRbeta sequencing was to test whether ivuxolimab changed TCR sequence diversity and led to clonal T-cell expansion. Three dose-escalation patients achieved partial responses, one with hepatocellular carcinoma and two with cutaneous melanoma.

Broad study findings and their caveats: Antigen specificity was not determined for the clonally expanded peripheral T cells. Partial responders in the 0.1-3.0 mg/kg groups had among the lowest normalized peripheral clonal expansion, especially among CD8+ T cells. Low levels of normalized T-cell clonal expansion were also seen in some patients who did not respond. After ivuxolimab, expanded clones were on average more numerous among CD8+ T cells than among CD4+ T cells. At doses of 0.1 to 3.0 mg/kg, clonal expansion of both CD4+ and CD8+ blood T cells was observed from baseline to week 6.

Genomic DNA was isolated from the sorted cells so that the TCRbeta CDR3 region could be sequenced. The immunoSEQ Assay was used to sequence the TCRbeta CDR3 regions. TCRdb limited this immuneACCESS table to in-frame rearrangements with V and J called. A share of clones is missing; checked studies link under half to unresolved V genes, and the rest is unexplained. The table for this sample lists about 100,000 clones; less than 90% of them were counted only once. The top ten hold less than 6.5% of the sample. This TCR was recovered from an adult with an advanced solid tumor such as melanoma, head and neck, liver or kidney cancer. The V and J segments used are TRBV6-4 and TRBJ2-3; a stretch of 8 junction bases matches TRBD2. This specimen was CD4+ or CD8+ T cells sorted from blood, taken in a trial of the OX40 agonist ivuxolimab. For the CDR3, the sequence is CASSRGGSTDTQYF. The sequence in DNA is TGTGCCAGCAGTCGCGGGGGGAGCACAGATACGCAGTATTTT.